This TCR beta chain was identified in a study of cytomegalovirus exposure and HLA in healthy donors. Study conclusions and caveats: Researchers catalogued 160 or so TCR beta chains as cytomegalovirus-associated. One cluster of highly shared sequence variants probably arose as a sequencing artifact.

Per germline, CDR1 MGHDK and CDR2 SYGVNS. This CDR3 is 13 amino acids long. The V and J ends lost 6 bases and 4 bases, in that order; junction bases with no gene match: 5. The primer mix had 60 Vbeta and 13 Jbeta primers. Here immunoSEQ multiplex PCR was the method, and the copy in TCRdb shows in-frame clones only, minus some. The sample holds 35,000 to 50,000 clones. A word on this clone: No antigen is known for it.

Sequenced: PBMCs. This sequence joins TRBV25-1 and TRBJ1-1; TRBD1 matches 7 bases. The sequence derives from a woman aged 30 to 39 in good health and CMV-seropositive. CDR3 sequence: CASSTTGFTEAFF. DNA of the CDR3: TGTGCCAGCAGCACGACAGGGTTCACTGAAGCTTTCTTT.